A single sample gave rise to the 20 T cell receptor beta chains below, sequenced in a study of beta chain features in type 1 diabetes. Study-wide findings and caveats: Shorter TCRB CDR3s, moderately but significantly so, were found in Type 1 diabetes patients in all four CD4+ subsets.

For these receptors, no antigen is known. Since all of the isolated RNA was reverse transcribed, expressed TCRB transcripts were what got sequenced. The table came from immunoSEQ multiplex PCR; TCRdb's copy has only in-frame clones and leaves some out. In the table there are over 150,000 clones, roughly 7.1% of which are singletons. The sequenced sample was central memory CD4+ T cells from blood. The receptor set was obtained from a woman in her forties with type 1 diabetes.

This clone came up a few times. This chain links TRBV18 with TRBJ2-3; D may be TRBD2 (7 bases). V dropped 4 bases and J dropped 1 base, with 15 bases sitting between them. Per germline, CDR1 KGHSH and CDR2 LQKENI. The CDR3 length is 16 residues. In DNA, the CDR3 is TGTGCCAGCTCACGGGAGGGGGGGCCGGGCACAGATACGCAGTATTTT. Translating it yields CASSREGGPGTDTQYF.

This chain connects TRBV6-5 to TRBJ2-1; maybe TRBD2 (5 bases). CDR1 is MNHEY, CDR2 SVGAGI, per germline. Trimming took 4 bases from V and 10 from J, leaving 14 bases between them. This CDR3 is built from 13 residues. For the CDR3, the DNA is TGTGCCAGCAGTTTAAACCCACAGCGGGAGCAGTTCTTC. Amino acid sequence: CASSLNPQREQFF.

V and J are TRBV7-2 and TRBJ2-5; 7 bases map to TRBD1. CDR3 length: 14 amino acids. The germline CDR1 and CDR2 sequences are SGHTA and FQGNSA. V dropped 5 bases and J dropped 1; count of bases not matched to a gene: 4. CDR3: CASSPGQSQETQYF. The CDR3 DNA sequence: TGTGCCAGCAGCCCGGGACAGTCCCAAGAGACCCAGTACTTC.

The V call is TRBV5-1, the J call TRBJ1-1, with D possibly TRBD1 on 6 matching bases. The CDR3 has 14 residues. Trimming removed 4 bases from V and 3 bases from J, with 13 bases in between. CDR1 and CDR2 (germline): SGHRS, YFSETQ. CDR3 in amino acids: CASSVQGSDTEAFF. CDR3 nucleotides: TGCGCCAGCAGCGTACAGGGTTCGGACACTGAAGCTTTCTTT.

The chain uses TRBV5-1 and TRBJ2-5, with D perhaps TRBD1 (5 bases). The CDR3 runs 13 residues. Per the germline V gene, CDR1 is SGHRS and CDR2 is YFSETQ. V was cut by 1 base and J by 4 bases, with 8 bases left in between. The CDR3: CASSLQGPETQYF. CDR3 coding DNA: TGCGCCAGCAGCTTGCAGGGTCCAGAGACCCAGTACTTC.

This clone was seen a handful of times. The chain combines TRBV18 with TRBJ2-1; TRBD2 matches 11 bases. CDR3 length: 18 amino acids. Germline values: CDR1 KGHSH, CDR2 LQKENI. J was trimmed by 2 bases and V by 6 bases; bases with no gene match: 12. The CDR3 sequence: CASSYGLAGSNAYNEQFF. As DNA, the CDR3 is TGTGCCAGCTCCTACGGACTAGCGGGTTCCAACGCCTACAATGAGCAGTTCTTC.

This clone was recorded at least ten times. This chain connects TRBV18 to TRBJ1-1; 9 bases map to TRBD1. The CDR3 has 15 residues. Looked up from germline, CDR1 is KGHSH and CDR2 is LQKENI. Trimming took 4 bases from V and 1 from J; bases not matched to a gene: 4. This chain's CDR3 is CASSLGTGQNTEAFF. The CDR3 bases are TGTGCCAGCTCACTCGGGACAGGGCAGAACACTGAAGCTTTCTTT.

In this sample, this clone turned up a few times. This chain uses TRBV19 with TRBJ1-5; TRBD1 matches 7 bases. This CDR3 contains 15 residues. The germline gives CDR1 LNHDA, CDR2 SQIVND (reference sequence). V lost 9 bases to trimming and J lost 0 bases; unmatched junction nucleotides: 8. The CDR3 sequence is CASYSRDSSNQPQHF. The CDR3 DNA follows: TGTGCCAGCTACTCGCGGGACAGTAGCAATCAGCCCCAGCATTTT.

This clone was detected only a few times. The CDR3 DNA reads as TGTGCCAGCAGTTCCCGACAGGGGGCGTCAGATACGCAGTATTTT. Amino acids: CASSSRQGASDTQYF. The V call is TRBV28, the J call TRBJ2-3, with TRBD1 matching over 10 bases. The ends lost 4 bases at V and 4 bases at J; junction bases unmatched: 5. The CDR3 has 15 amino acids. Germline V CDR1 and CDR2: MDHEN, SYDVKM.

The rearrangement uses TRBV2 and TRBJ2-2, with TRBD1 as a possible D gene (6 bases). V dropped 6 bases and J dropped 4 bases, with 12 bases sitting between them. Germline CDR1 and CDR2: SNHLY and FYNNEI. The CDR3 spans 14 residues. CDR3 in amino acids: CASRAGQSTGELFF. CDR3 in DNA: TGTGCCAGCAGAGCCGGACAGTCCACCGGGGAGCTGTTTTTT.

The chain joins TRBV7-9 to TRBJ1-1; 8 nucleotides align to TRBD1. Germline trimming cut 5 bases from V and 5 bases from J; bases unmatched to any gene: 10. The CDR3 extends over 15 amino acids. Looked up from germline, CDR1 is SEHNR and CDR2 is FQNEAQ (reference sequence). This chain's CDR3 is CASSQNSGGATEAFF. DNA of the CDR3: TGTGCCAGCAGCCAAAACTCAGGGGGCGCAACTGAAGCTTTCTTT.

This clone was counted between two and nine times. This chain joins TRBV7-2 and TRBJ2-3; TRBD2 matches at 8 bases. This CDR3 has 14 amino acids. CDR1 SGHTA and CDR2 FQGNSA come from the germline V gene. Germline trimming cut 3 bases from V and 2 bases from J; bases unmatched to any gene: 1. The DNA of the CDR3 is TGTGCCAGCAGCTTGCGGGGGGACACAGATACGCAGTATTTT. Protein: CASSLRGDTDTQYF.

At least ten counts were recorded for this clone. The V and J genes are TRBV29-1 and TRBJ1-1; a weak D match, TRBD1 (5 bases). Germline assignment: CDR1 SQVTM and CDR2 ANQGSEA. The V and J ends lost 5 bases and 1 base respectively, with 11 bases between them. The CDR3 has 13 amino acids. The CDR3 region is CSVSWGGNTEAFF. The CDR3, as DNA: TGCAGCGTTTCCTGGGGGGGGAACACTGAAGCTTTCTTT. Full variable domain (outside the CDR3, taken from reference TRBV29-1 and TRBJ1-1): SAVISQKPSRDICQRGTSLTIQCQVDSQVTMMFWYRQQPGQSLTLIATANQGSEATYESGFVIDKFPISRPNLTFSTLTVSNMSPEDSSIYLCSVSWGGNTEAFFGQGTRLTVV.

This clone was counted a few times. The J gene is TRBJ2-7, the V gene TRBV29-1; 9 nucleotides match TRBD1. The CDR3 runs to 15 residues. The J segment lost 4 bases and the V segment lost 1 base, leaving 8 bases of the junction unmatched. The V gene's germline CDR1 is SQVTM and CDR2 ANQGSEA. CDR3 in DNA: TGCAGCGTTGAAGGGGGACAGGGCAATGTTTACGAGCAGTACTTC. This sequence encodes CSVEGGQGNVYEQYF.

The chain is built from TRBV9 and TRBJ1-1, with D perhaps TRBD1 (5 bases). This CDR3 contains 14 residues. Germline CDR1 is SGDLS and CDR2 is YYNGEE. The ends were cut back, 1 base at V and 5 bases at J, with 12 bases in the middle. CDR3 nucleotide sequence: TGTGCCAGCAGCGTAAGGGGAGGCGGGACTGAAGCTTTCTTT. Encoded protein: CASSVRGGGTEAFF.

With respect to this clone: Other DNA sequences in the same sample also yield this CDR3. The CDR3 coding sequence is TGTGCCAGCAGTCTGGACAGCAACTACGAGCAGTACTTC. This sequence encodes CASSLDSNYEQYF. The V call is TRBV6-6, the J call TRBJ2-7, with D perhaps TRBD1 (6 bases). V lost 5 bases and J lost 3, with 11 bases in between. Germline V gives CDR1 MNHNY, CDR2 SVGAGI (reference sequence). The CDR3 covers 13 residues.

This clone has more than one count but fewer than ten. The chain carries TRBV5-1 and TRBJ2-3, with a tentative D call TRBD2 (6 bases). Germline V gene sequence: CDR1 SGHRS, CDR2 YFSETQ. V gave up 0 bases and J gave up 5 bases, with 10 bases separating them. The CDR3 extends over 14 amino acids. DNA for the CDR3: TGCGCCAGCAGCTTGGCAGGAGGGCGAGATACGCAGTATTTT. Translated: CASSLAGGRDTQYF.

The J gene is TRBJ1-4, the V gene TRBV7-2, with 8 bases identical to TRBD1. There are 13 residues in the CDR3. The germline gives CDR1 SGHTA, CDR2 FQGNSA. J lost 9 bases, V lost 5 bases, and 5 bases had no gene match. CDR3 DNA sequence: TGTGCCAGCAGCATAGGACAGGGTCAAAAACTGTTTTTT. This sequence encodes CASSIGQGQKLFF.

CDR3 DNA: TGTGCCAGCAGTGAAGACAGGGGGTCCTACAATGAGCAGTTCTTC. The encoded protein is CASSEDRGSYNEQFF. The chain has TRBV25-1 and TRBJ2-1; 9 bases match TRBD1. Germline loops: CDR1 MGHDK, CDR2 SYGVNS. V shed 2 bases and J 1 base; nucleotides not matched to a gene: 0. The CDR3 has 15 residues. Filled out from reference TRBV25-1 and TRBJ2-1, the complete variable domain reads EADIYQTPRYLVIGTGKKITLECSQTMGHDKMYWYQQDPGMELHLIHYSYGVNSTEKGDLSSESTVSRIRTEHFPLTLESARPSHTSQYLCASSEDRGSYNEQFFGPGTRLTVL.

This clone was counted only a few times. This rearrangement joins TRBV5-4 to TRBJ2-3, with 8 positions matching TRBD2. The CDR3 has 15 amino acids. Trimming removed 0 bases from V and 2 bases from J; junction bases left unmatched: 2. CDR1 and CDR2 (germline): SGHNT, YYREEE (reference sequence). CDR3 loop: CASSLGSGNTDTQYF. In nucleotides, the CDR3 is TGTGCCAGCAGCTTGGGTAGCGGGAACACAGATACGCAGTATTTT.